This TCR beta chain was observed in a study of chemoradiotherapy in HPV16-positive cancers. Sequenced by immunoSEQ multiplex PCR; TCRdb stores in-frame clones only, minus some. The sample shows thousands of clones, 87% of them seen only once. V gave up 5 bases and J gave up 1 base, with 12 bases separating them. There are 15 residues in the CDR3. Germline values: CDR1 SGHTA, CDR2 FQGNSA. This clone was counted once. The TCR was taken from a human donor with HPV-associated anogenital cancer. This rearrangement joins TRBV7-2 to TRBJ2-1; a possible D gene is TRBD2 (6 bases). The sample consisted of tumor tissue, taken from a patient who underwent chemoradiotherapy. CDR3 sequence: CASSITGASYNEQFF. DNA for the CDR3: TGTGCCAGCAGCATAACGGGAGCTTCCTACAATGAGCAGTTCTTC.